The 20 T cell receptor beta chains in this list originate from one sample, sequenced in a study of CXCR3-negative and CXCR3-positive naive CD8 T cells. Study-level results: Naive cells with CXCR3 showed TRB CDR3s that were more hydrophobic than those in CXCR3-negative naive cells.

Which antigens these TCRs recognize remains unknown. UMI-labeled 5' RACE yielded the TRB cDNA libraries. TCRdb reprocessed the 5' RACE reads and stores each CDR3 protein as one record, lacking DNA. This sample's clone table lists under 85,000 distinct CDR3 sequences. The sequenced material came from naive CXCR3+ CD8+ T cells from blood. Documented subset: CD45RO-CCR7+CD27+CD95- naive CD8+ T cells expressing CXCR3 (TNR3+). The receptors were gathered from a human donor in good health. Some clones in this sample may be carry-over from other donors' samples.

The chain carries TRBV20-1 and TRBJ1-2. The germline V gene encodes CDR1 DFQATT and CDR2 SNEGSKA (reference sequence). CDR3 length: 13 residues. This chain's CDR3 is CSANQQINYGYTF.

The gene calls are TRBV7-9 and TRBJ2-7; TCRdb picks TRBD1, but there is no DNA to check that call. This CDR3 has 15 amino acids. Germline V CDR1 and CDR2: SEHNR, FQNEAQ (reference sequence). The CDR3 region is CASSIGQGEGYEQYF.

J is TRBJ2-2 and V is TRBV27. Germline lookup yields CDR1 MNHEY and CDR2 SMNVEV (reference sequence). The length of the CDR3 is 15 residues. The CDR3 sequence: CASSLLRHYTGELFF.

The chain combines TRBV5-1 with TRBJ1-2; TCRdb returns TRBD1, unconfirmable since there is no DNA. The CDR3 extends over 20 amino acids. CDR1 SGHRS and CDR2 YFSETQ come from the germline V gene. The CDR3 here is CASSPNPTKGQSTYAYGYTF.

V usage is TRBV28 and J usage is TRBJ2-2. Germline CDR1 is MDHEN and CDR2 is SYDVKM. The CDR3 is 15 residues long. The chain's CDR3 is CASGFWGANTGELFF.

The chain combines TRBV7-2 with TRBJ2-3; as DNA is missing, the TRBD2 call by TCRdb cannot be tested. From germline, CDR1 is SGHTA and CDR2 FQGNSA. The CDR3 extends over 21 amino acids. CDR3 region: CASRGLITPAGGSLSTDTQYF.

The chain joins TRBV4-3 to TRBJ1-3. Germline V lookup: CDR1 LGHNA, CDR2 YSLEER. The CDR3 spans 16 residues. CDR3: CASSQDSRSSGNTIYF.

The V and J genes are TRBV2 and TRBJ2-7; the TRBD2 assignment by TCRdb is unverifiable without DNA. Germline values: CDR1 SNHLY, CDR2 FYNNEI. This CDR3 is built from 16 residues. The CDR3: CASSETGTVRAYEQYF.

The rearrangement links TRBV28 to TRBJ2-7; the TCRdb D gene call, TRBD2, has no DNA to confirm it. CDR3 length: 15 residues. CDR1 MDHEN and CDR2 SYDVKM come from the germline V gene. CDR3 loop: CASSSQLLARNEQYF. Together with reference TRBV28 and TRBJ2-7, the CDR3 gives the full variable domain: DVKVTQSSRYLVKRTGEKVFLECVQDMDHENMFWYRQDPGLGLRLIYFSYDVKMKEKGDIPEGYSVSREKKERFSLILESASTNQTSMYLCASSSQLLARNEQYFGPGTRLTVT.

This chain links TRBV28 with TRBJ2-6; TCRdb picks TRBD1, but there is no DNA to check that call. The CDR3 consists of 16 residues. Germline CDR1 reads MDHEN; CDR2 reads SYDVKM. The CDR3 loop reads CASSPGQPSRANVLTF.

The genes are TRBV5-1 and TRBJ2-1; lacking DNA, the TRBD1 call made by TCRdb goes unchecked. Germline assignment: CDR1 SGHRS and CDR2 YFSETQ. The CDR3 covers 16 residues. CDR3 sequence reads: CASSFPPSGIYNEQFF.

This sequence joins TRBV4-1 and TRBJ2-7; TCRdb selects TRBD1, and the lack of DNA leaves this call unchecked. The CDR3 loop spans 12 amino acids. Germline V gene lookup returns CDR1 MGHRA and CDR2 YSYEKL. CDR3 sequence: CASSHNGGEQYF.

The gene calls are TRBV6-2 or TRBV6-3 and TRBJ2-7; TCRdb lists TRBD1, though no DNA is available to test this call. Germline CDR1 and CDR2: MNHEY and SVGEGT. The CDR3 is 15 residues long. The chain's CDR3 is CASSALTATGLEQYF.

Here the CDR3 reads CASSFRGDTGELFF. V is TRBV7-3 and J is TRBJ2-2; TCRdb's D call, TRBD1, is unchecked because there is no DNA. Per germline, CDR1 SGHTA and CDR2 FQGTGA. CDR3 size: 14 residues.

V usage is TRBV7-6 and J usage is TRBJ1-3; TCRdb's assignment of TRBD1 cannot be checked, as there is no DNA. This CDR3 has 16 amino acids. CDR1 and CDR2 from the germline V gene are SGHVS and FNYEAQ. The CDR3 loop is CASSQVAGQGTNTIYF.

The V call is TRBV5-1, the J call TRBJ2-4; TCRdb reports TRBD1, a call that lacks DNA to check it against. The CDR3 contains 14 residues. Germline values: CDR1 SGHRS, CDR2 YFSETQ. The chain's CDR3 is CASSPGQGGNIQYF.

The chain has TRBV28 and TRBJ2-5. Germline V gene lookup returns CDR1 MDHEN and CDR2 SYDVKM. The CDR3 is 14 amino acids. CDR3: CASSLEQTQETQYF. Based on the CDR3 plus reference TRBV28 and TRBJ2-5, the full variable domain is DVKVTQSSRYLVKRTGEKVFLECVQDMDHENMFWYRQDPGLGLRLIYFSYDVKMKEKGDIPEGYSVSREKKERFSLILESASTNQTSMYLCASSLEQTQETQYFGPGTRLLVL.

The chain carries TRBV11-2 and TRBJ2-3; with no DNA, the TCRdb D assignment of TRBD1 cannot be verified. The germline V gene has CDR1 SGHAT and CDR2 FQNNGV. This CDR3 has 15 amino acids. The CDR3 sequence is CASSFWDRGTDTQYF.

This rearrangement joins TRBV19 to TRBJ1-6; TCRdb returns TRBD1, unconfirmable since there is no DNA. Germline CDR1 is LNHDA and CDR2 is SQIVND (reference sequence). The length of the CDR3 is 15 residues. CDR3 protein: CASSISTAGNSPLHF.

This chain links TRBV19 with TRBJ2-3; TCRdb indicates TRBD1, and absent DNA this call remains unverified. CDR3 length: 17 residues. In germline, CDR1 is LNHDA, CDR2 SQIVND (reference sequence). CDR3: CASSMFLRGGDTDTQYF.